This TCR beta chain was documented in a study of blood T cell repertoires in COVID-19. The junction had 8 bases not matched to a gene; V was cut back by 3 bases and J by 4 bases. This CDR3 has 15 amino acids. Germline CDR1 and CDR2: SGDLS and YYNGEE. The data were produced by immunoSEQ multiplex PCR, yet TCRdb's version contains in-frame clones alone and is incomplete. The sample lists approximately 280,000 clones, approximately 85% seen once, with more than 4.5% in the top ten. The source is a man aged 50 to 60 with active or convalescent COVID-19. Sequences were obtained from peripheral blood. The chain joins TRBV9 to TRBJ2-7; 9 bases fit TRBD1. The CDR3 DNA sequence: TGTGCCAGCAGCGCCGCCGGACAGGGGTTGTACGAGCAGTACTTC. This sequence encodes CASSAAGQGLYEQYF.